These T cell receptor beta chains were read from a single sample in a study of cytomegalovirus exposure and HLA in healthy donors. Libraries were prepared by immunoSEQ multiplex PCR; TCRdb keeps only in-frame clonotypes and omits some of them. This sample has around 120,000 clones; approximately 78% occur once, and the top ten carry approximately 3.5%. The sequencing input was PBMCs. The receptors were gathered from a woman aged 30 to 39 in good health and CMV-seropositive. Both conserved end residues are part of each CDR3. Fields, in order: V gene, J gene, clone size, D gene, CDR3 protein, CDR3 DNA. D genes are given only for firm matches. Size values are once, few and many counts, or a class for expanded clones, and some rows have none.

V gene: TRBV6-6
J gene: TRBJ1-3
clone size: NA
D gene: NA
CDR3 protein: CASSYDSLSGNTIYF
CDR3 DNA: TGTGCCAGCAGTTACGACTCCCTCTCTGGAAACACCATATATTTT

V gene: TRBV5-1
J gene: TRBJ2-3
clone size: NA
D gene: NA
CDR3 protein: CASSLAGAGQDTQYF
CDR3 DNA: TGCGCCAGCAGCTTGGCCGGGGCGGGGCAAGATACGCAGTATTTT

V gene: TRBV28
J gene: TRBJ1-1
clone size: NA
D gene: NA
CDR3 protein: CATSTGTEAFF
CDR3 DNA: TGTGCCACCTCGACGGGGACTGAAGCTTTCTTT

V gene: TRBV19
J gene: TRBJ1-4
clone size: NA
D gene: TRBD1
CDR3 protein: CASSPDRVTNEKLFF
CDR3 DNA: TGTGCCAGTAGTCCGGACAGGGTAACTAATGAAAAACTGTTTTTT

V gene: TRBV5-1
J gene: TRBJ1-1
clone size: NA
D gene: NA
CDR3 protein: CASSSQANTEAFF
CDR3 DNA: TGCGCCAGCAGCTCTCAAGCAAACACTGAAGCTTTCTTT

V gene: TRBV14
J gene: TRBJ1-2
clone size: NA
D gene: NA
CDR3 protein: CASSHYDKGVGDGYTF
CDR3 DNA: TGTGCCAGCAGCCACTATGATAAGGGGGTCGGGGATGGCTACACCTTC

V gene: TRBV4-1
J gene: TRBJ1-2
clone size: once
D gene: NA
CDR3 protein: CASSQDIGSNYGYTF
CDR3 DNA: TGCGCCAGCAGCCAAGATATAGGGAGTAACTATGGCTACACCTTC

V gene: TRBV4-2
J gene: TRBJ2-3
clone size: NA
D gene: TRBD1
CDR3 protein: CASSHLLRDRGTDTQYF
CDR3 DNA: TGTGCCAGCAGCCACCTACTCCGGGACAGGGGAACAGATACGCAGTATTTT

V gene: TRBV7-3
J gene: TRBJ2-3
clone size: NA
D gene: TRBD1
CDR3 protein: CASSPTGTVTDTQYF
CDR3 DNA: TGTGCCAGCAGCCCTACCGGGACAGTCACAGATACGCAGTATTTT

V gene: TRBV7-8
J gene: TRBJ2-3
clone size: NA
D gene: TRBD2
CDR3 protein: CASSFRRTSGSSSTDTQYF
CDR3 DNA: TGTGCCAGCAGCTTCCGGAGGACTAGCGGGAGCTCTAGCACAGATACGCAGTATTTT

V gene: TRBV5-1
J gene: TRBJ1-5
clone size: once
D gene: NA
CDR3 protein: CASLTGTVINQPQHF
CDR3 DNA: TGCGCCAGCCTAACAGGGACGGTGATCAATCAGCCCCAGCATTTT

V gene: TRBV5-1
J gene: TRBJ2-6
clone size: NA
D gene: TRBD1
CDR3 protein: CASQQGKNSGANVLTF
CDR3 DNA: TGCGCCAGCCAACAGGGGAAGAACTCTGGGGCCAACGTCCTGACTTTC

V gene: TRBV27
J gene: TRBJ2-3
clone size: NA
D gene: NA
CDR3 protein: CASSLFRTPADTQYF
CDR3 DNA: TGTGCCAGCAGTTTATTTAGGACACCCGCGGATACGCAGTATTTT

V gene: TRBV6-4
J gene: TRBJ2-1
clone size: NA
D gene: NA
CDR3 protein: CASSEQGSYNEQFF
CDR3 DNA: TGTGCCAGCAGTGAGCAGGGCTCCTACAATGAGCAGTTCTTC

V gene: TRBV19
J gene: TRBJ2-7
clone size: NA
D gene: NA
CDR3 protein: CASSIAGVRQQYF
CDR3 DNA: TGTGCCAGTAGTATAGCGGGGGTAAGACAGCAGTACTTC

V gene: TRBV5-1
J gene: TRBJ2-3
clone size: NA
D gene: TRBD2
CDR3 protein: CATNLLGGGSTDTQYF
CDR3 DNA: TGCGCCACCAACCTTCTTGGCGGGGGAAGCACAGATACGCAGTATTTT

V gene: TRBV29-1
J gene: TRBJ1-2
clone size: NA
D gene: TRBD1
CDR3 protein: CSAGTGTGAGYGYTF
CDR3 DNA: TGCAGCGCCGGTACCGGGACAGGGGCAGGGTATGGCTACACCTTC

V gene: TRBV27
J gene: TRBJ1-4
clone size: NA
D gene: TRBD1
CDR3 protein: CASSLLGTGVNEKLFF
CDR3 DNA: TGTGCCAGCAGTTTATTGGGGACAGGGGTTAATGAAAAACTGTTTTTT

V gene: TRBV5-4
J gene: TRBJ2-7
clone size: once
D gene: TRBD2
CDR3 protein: CASSSSRGGPYEQYF
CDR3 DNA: TGTGCCAGCAGCTCCTCACGGGGGGGTCCCTACGAGCAGTACTTC

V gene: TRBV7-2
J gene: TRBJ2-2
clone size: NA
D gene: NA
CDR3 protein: CASSPPGLASSGELFF
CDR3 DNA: TGTGCCAGCAGCCCCCCGGGACTGGCGAGTTCCGGGGAGCTGTTTTTT

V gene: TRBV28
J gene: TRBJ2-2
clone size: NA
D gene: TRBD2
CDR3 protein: CASRVRGGFGGTGELFF
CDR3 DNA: TGTGCCAGCAGAGTGCGGGGGGGCTTCGGGGGCACCGGGGAGCTGTTTTTT

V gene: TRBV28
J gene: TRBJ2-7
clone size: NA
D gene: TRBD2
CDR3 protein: CASSFQRGGAGEQYF
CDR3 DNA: TGTGCCAGCAGTTTCCAGCGGGGGGGAGCCGGCGAGCAGTACTTC

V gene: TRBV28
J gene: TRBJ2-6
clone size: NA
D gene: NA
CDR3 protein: CASSFLGAPGGANVLTF
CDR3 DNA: TGTGCCAGCAGTTTTTTGGGGGCGCCGGGTGGGGCCAACGTCCTGACTTTC

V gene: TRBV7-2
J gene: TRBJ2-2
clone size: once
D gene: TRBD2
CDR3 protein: CASSSGRGDNTGELFF
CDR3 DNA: TGTGCCAGCAGCTCGGGGCGGGGGGATAACACCGGGGAGCTGTTTTTT

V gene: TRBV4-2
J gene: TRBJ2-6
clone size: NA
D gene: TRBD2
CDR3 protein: CASSPKGLAGGTRSGANVLTF
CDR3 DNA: TGTGCCAGCAGCCCGAAGGGACTAGCGGGGGGTACTCGATCTGGGGCCAACGTCCTGACTTTC

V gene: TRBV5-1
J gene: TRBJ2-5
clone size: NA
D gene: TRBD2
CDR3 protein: CASSLRASGQETQYF
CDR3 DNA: TGCGCCAGCAGCTTGAGGGCTAGCGGACAAGAGACCCAGTACTTC

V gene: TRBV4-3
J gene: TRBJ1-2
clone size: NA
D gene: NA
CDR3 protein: CASSQGASSAGYTF
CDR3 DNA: TGCGCCAGCAGCCAAGGGGCCTCCAGTGCTGGCTACACCTTC